The 17 T cell receptor beta chains presented below share a single source sample, sequenced in a study of control samples from healthy donors and cancer patients. Measured with immunoSEQ multiplex PCR; TCRdb has only the in-frame clones, and not every one. The table lists about 110,000 clones, about four fifths of them singletons. Specimen: blood. Every receptor here comes from a woman aged 45-65 years in good health.

The genes are TRBV7-3 and TRBJ1-2; D may be TRBD1 (5 bases). This CDR3 is 15 amino acids long. Germline V gene lookup returns CDR1 SGHTA and CDR2 FQGTGA. V was clipped by 2 bases and J by 7 bases, with 17 bases between them. CDR3 sequence: CASSLGASGYGGYTF. CDR3 bases: TGTGCCAGCAGCTTAGGGGCCAGTGGATACGGTGGCTACACCTTC. Full variable domain (outside the CDR3, taken from reference TRBV7-3 and TRBJ1-2): GAGVSQTPSNKVTEKGKYVELRCDPISGHTALYWYRQSLGQGPEFLIYFQGTGAADDSGLPNDRFFAVRPEGSVSTLKIQRTERGDSAVYLCASSLGASGYGGYTFGSGTRLTVV.

The chain has TRBV30 and TRBJ1-5; maybe TRBD1 (5 bases). The CDR3 totals 15 residues. Germline V gives CDR1 GTSNPN, CDR2 SVGIG (reference sequence). With 4 bases removed from V and 7 bases from J, the gap between germline ends came to 20 bases. In nucleotides, the CDR3 is TGTGCCTGGAAAGGGGAAGGACTGCCCGGACAGCCCCAGCATTTT. It translates to CAWKGEGLPGQPQHF.

The V and J genes are TRBV19 and TRBJ1-5; unclear D gene. Germline CDR1 and CDR2: LNHDA and SQIVND (reference sequence). This CDR3 has 16 amino acids. Trimming shortened V by 7 bases and J by 7 bases, and 23 bases separated the two germline ends. The CDR3 here is CASTRNKDPERQPQHF. The CDR3 bases are TGTGCCAGTACCCGAAACAAGGACCCAGAAAGACAGCCCCAGCATTTT. The full variable domain, its missing parts supplied by reference TRBV19 and TRBJ1-5, is DGGITQSPKYLFRKEGQNVTLSCEQNLNHDAMYWYRQDPGQGLRLIYYSQIVNDFQKGDIAEGYSVSREKKESFPLTVTSAQKNPTAFYLCASTRNKDPERQPQHFGDGTRLSIL.

This clone was observed a handful of times. The CDR3 DNA sequence: TGCGCCAGCAGCTTGGCCGTGGGACAGGGTCTATACCAAGAGACCCAGTACTTC. The encoded protein is CASSLAVGQGLYQETQYF. The J gene is TRBJ2-5, the V gene TRBV5-1; 9 bases align to TRBD1. The length of the CDR3 is 18 residues. Germline V gene data show CDR1 as SGHRS and CDR2 as YFSETQ. Trimming cost V 0 bases and J 0 bases; bases outside gene matches: 9.

V is TRBV19 and J is TRBJ1-5, with 7 bases matching TRBD1. The CDR3 spans 13 residues. The V gene's germline CDR1 is LNHDA and CDR2 SQIVND (reference sequence). The J segment lost 4 bases and the V segment lost 6 bases, leaving 3 bases of the junction unmatched. The CDR3 DNA reads TGTGCCAGTAGATCACAGGGGAATCAGCCCCAGCATTTT. It codes for CASRSQGNQPQHF.

The genes are TRBV6-5 and TRBJ2-7; TRBD2 matches 12 bases. The germline V gene encodes CDR1 MNHEY and CDR2 SVGAGI. J was trimmed by 4 bases and V by 5 bases; bases with no gene match: 6. The CDR3 has 15 residues. Here the CDR3 reads CASSPSGGVLYEQYF. The CDR3 DNA sequence: TGTGCCAGCAGTCCTAGCGGGGGGGTGTTGTACGAGCAGTACTTC.

This clone was detected once. The chain links TRBV11-3 to TRBJ2-2, with D possibly matching TRBD1 (6 bases). This CDR3 contains 13 residues. Germline values: CDR1 SGHNT, CDR2 YENEEA. V lost 5 bases, J lost 8 bases, and 12 bases lay in between. The CDR3 region has the DNA TGTGCCAGCAGCCCTATAGGGGGTGGGGAGCTGTTTTTT. The encoded protein is CASSPIGGGELFF.

The chain recombines TRBV18 with TRBJ2-7, with a weak D call TRBD2 (5 bases). There are 14 residues in the CDR3. Germline V gene sequence: CDR1 KGHSH, CDR2 LQKENI. Trimming shortened V by 4 bases and J by 0 bases, and 10 bases separated the two germline ends. The CDR3 loop reads CASSQAVNSYEQYF. As DNA, the CDR3 is TGTGCCAGCTCACAAGCGGTAAACTCCTACGAGCAGTACTTC.

To note about this clone: A junction end diverges from the germline sequence, so it may reflect a read error. The chain has TRBV5-1 and TRBJ2-7, with 9 nucleotides matching TRBD2. Germline loops: CDR1 SGHRS, CDR2 YFSETQ. The CDR3 runs 14 residues. The CDR3 nucleotides read TGCGCCCGCAGTCCGGGCGGGGGGGCCTACGAGCAGTACTTC. This sequence encodes CARSPGGGAYEQYF.

The genes are TRBV24-1 and TRBJ2-3; possibly TRBD2 for D (6 bases). Germline-derived CDR1 and CDR2 are KGHDR and SFDVKD. Trimming shortened V by 5 bases and J by 3 bases, and 17 bases separated the two germline ends. This CDR3 has 16 residues. DNA of the CDR3: TGTGCCACCAGTGGTAAGACATACGGGGGAACAGATACGCAGTATTTT. Translation: CATSGKTYGGTDTQYF.

The chain carries TRBV3-1 (or the pseudogene TRBV3-2) and TRBJ2-5; 7 bases line up with TRBD2. Per the germline V gene, CDR1 is LGHDT and CDR2 is YNNKEL (reference sequence). The CDR3 has 15 amino acids. After removal of 4 bases from V and 2 bases from J, the junction contained 7 bases not matched to a gene. The CDR3 sequence is CASSPSGVTQETQYF. CDR3 DNA sequence: TGTGCCAGCAGCCCGAGCGGGGTGACACAAGAGACCCAGTACTTC.

The chain recombines TRBV2 with TRBJ2-2; D perhaps matches TRBD2 (6 bases). The V gene lost 9 bases and the J gene lost 4 bases, with 15 bases spanning the gap. The CDR3 spans 14 residues. CDR1 is SNHLY and CDR2 is FYNNEI in the germline V gene. The CDR3 nucleotides read TGTGCCAGGGGCGACAAGGGACTCACCGGGGAGCTGTTTTTT. It specifies CARGDKGLTGELFF.

V gene TRBV28 combines with J gene TRBJ2-5; 9 bases align to TRBD1. The V gene end was trimmed by 6 bases and the J gene end by 1 base; junction bases not matched to a gene: 18. The CDR3 extends over 19 amino acids. Germline V lookup: CDR1 MDHEN, CDR2 SYDVKM. For the CDR3, the DNA is TGTGCCAGCAGGACCTCGCGGACAGGGGCTCCGGGCCCCCAAGAGACCCAGTACTTC. It translates to CASRTSRTGAPGPQETQYF.

This chain connects TRBV6-5 to TRBJ1-4, with 8 bases identical to TRBD1. This CDR3 has 15 residues. Unmatched junction bases numbered 11, after V lost 6 bases and J lost 8 bases. The germline V gene encodes CDR1 MNHEY and CDR2 SVGAGI. For the CDR3, the DNA is TGTGCCAGCAGGCGGCCAGGGGGCGCGGGGGAAAAACTGTTTTTT. Translated: CASRRPGGAGEKLFF.

This chain joins TRBV18 and TRBJ2-7, with TRBD2 matching over 8 bases. V was pared by 6 bases and J by 3 bases, with 10 bases of the junction left unmatched. Germline V CDR1 and CDR2: KGHSH, LQKENI. The CDR3 spans 15 residues. In nucleotides, the CDR3 is TGTGCCAGCTCCCAAAGCGGGGGCCTTATCTACGAGCAGTACTTC. This encodes CASSQSGGLIYEQYF.

The chain uses TRBV9 and TRBJ1-3; maybe TRBD1 (6 bases). V was shortened by 0 bases and J by 1 base, with 11 bases between the two germline ends. This CDR3 has 16 residues. Germline CDR1 SGDLS, CDR2 YYNGEE. The CDR3 loop reads CASSVEDSKSGNTIYF. The DNA for the CDR3 is TGTGCCAGCAGCGTAGAGGACAGTAAGTCTGGAAACACCATATATTTT.

The J gene is TRBJ1-1, the V gene TRBV5-5; D might be TRBD1 (6 bases). V lost 2 bases and J lost 4, with 12 bases in between. CDR3 length: 14 residues. The germline V gene encodes CDR1 SGHKS and CDR2 YYEKEE (reference sequence). The CDR3 bases are TGTGCCAGCAGCTTCGATACAGGGCGCACTGAAGCTTTCTTT. This encodes CASSFDTGRTEAFF.